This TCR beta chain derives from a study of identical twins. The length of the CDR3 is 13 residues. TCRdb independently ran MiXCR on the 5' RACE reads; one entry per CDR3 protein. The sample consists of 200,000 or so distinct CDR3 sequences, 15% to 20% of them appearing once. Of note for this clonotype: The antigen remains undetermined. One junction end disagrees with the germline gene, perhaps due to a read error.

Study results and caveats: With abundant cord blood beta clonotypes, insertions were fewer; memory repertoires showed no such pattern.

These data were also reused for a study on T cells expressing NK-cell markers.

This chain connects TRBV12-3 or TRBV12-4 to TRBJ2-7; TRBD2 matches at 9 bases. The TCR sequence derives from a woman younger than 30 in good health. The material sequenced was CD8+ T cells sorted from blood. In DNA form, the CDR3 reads TGTGCCAGCAGTATAGCGGGGGCCTACGAGCAGTACTTC. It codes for CASSIAGAYEQYF.